These T cell receptor beta chains were read from a single sample in a study of post-analysis software for immune sequencing data. Using its own MiXCR run on the PCR reads, TCRdb lists one record per CDR3 protein. The repertoire holds approximately 360,000 distinct CDR3 sequences, with 30% to 45% as singletons. The sample was blood. The receptors here all came from a girl between 10 and 17 years old with multiple sclerosis. Both conserved end residues are part of each CDR3. D genes are given only for firm matches. Clone size, where shown, is once, few, many, or a class for clones that have expanded.

abundance: few
len: 13
v_gene: TRBV6-1
j_gene: TRBJ2-1
d_gene: TRBD2
CDR3nt: TGTGCCAGCAGGTTGGGGGGGGGAAATGAGCAGTTCTTC
CDR3aa: CASRLGGGNEQFF

abundance: few
len: 16
v_gene: TRBV7-2
j_gene: TRBJ1-1
d_gene: NA
CDR3nt: TGTGCCAGCAGCTTAGCGGTAGGCAGGGGAACAACTGAAGCTTTCTTT
CDR3aa: CASSLAVGRGTTEAFF

abundance: few
len: 13
v_gene: TRBV27
j_gene: TRBJ2-7
d_gene: NA
CDR3nt: TGTGCCAGCAGTTTTGCGGGGGCGGGCGAGCAGTACTTC
CDR3aa: CASSFAGAGEQYF

abundance: NA
len: 14
v_gene: TRBV5-1
j_gene: TRBJ2-7
d_gene: NA
CDR3nt: TGCGCCAGCAGCTTGGCCCGGGGCGGGAACGAGCAGTACTTC
CDR3aa: CASSLARGGNEQYF

abundance: few
len: 15
v_gene: TRBV5-5
j_gene: TRBJ2-2
d_gene: NA
CDR3nt: TGTGCCAGCAGCTTGGTAGGGGGTGACACCGGGGAGCTGTTTTTT
CDR3aa: CASSLVGGDTGELFF

abundance: few
len: 13
v_gene: TRBV20-1
j_gene: TRBJ2-7
d_gene: NA
CDR3nt: TGCAGTGCCATGACAGGCCGGGAGTACGAGCAGTACTTC
CDR3aa: CSAMTGREYEQYF

abundance: NA
len: 13
v_gene: TRBV7-2
j_gene: TRBJ2-1
d_gene: NA
CDR3nt: TGTGCCAGCAGGCCCGGGGGGCCCAATGAGCAGTTCTTC
CDR3aa: CASRPGGPNEQFF

abundance: NA
len: 15
v_gene: TRBV4-2
j_gene: TRBJ1-1
d_gene: NA
CDR3nt: TGTGCCAGCAGCCAAGCTGGAGGGGTTGGCACTGAAGCTTTCTTT
CDR3aa: CASSQAGGVGTEAFF

abundance: NA
len: 14
v_gene: TRBV12-3/TRBV12-4
j_gene: TRBJ1-5
d_gene: NA
CDR3nt: TGTGCCAGCAGTTTGTCGGGGGGCGGTCAGCCCCAGCATTTT
CDR3aa: CASSLSGGGQPQHF

abundance: NA
len: 15
v_gene: TRBV20-1
j_gene: TRBJ1-1
d_gene: NA
CDR3nt: TGCAGTGCTAGAGATTATATCTTCGAGGACACTGAAGCTTTCTTT
CDR3aa: CSARDYIFEDTEAFF

abundance: NA
len: 17
v_gene: TRBV20-1
j_gene: TRBJ2-7
d_gene: TRBD2
CDR3nt: TGCAGTGCTAGAAAACCCAGCGGGGGGTCCAGATCCTGCGAGCAGTACTTC
CDR3aa: CSARKPSGGSRSCEQYF

abundance: few
len: 13
v_gene: TRBV25-1
j_gene: TRBJ1-2
d_gene: TRBD1
CDR3nt: TGTGCCAGCAGTGAGTGGACAGGGTACGGCTACACCTTC
CDR3aa: CASSEWTGYGYTF

abundance: NA
len: 12
v_gene: TRBV12-3/TRBV12-4
j_gene: TRBJ2-1
d_gene: NA
CDR3nt: TGTGCCAGCAGTTTAACCAGCCATGAGCAGTTCTTC
CDR3aa: CASSLTSHEQFF

abundance: few
len: 15
v_gene: TRBV10-3
j_gene: TRBJ2-5
d_gene: TRBD2
CDR3nt: TGTGCCATCAGTGGGACTAGCGGGGGTGGAGAGACCCAGTACTTC
CDR3aa: CAISGTSGGGETQYF

abundance: once
len: 16
v_gene: TRBV7-3
j_gene: TRBJ2-1
d_gene: TRBD2
CDR3nt: TGTGCCAGCAGCTTAAGCACTAGCGGGAGTCTGAATGAGCAGTTCTTC
CDR3aa: CASSLSTSGSLNEQFF

abundance: NA
len: 16
v_gene: TRBV9
j_gene: TRBJ2-5
d_gene: TRBD2
CDR3nt: TGTGCCAGCACCGCGACTAGCGGGGGCTCCGGGGAGACCCAGTACTTC
CDR3aa: CASTATSGGSGETQYF

abundance: NA
len: 15
v_gene: TRBV12-5
j_gene: TRBJ1-5
d_gene: NA
CDR3nt: TGTGCTAGTGCCCATACAGGCACTGGCAATCAGCCCCAGCATTTT
CDR3aa: CASAHTGTGNQPQHF

abundance: NA
len: 13
v_gene: TRBV20-1
j_gene: TRBJ1-1
d_gene: TRBD1
CDR3nt: TGCAGTGCTAGAGATCCCAGGGGGACTGAAGCTTTCTTT
CDR3aa: CSARDPRGTEAFF

abundance: NA
len: 15
v_gene: TRBV2
j_gene: TRBJ2-3
d_gene: NA
CDR3nt: TGTGCCAGCAGTGAACCCATCCGAGGGTTGGATACGCAGTATTTT
CDR3aa: CASSEPIRGLDTQYF

abundance: few
len: 16
v_gene: TRBV7-2
j_gene: TRBJ2-3
d_gene: TRBD2
CDR3nt: TGTGCCAGCAGCATCAGACTAGCGGGGGCCACAGATACGCAGTATTTT
CDR3aa: CASSIRLAGATDTQYF

abundance: NA
len: 13
v_gene: TRBV29-1
j_gene: TRBJ2-1
d_gene: NA
CDR3nt: TGCAGCGTTCCCGACCAAGCCTTCAATGAGCAGTTCTTC
CDR3aa: CSVPDQAFNEQFF

abundance: few
len: 18
v_gene: TRBV11-2
j_gene: TRBJ1-6
d_gene: TRBD1
CDR3nt: TGTGCCAGCAGCTTCCCCCGGGGGACAGCGACCTATAATTCACCCCTCCACTTT
CDR3aa: CASSFPRGTATYNSPLHF

abundance: many
len: 13
v_gene: TRBV7-2
j_gene: TRBJ2-3
d_gene: TRBD1
CDR3nt: TGTGCCAGCAGCCAGGGGGCTTCCGATACGCAGTATTTT
CDR3aa: CASSQGASDTQYF

abundance: NA
len: 16
v_gene: TRBV6-2/TRBV6-3
j_gene: TRBJ2-1
d_gene: NA
CDR3nt: TGTGCCAGCAGTAACTATTACGGGGGAAGGGACAATGAGCAGTTCTTC
CDR3aa: CASSNYYGGRDNEQFF

abundance: NA
len: 14
v_gene: TRBV25-1
j_gene: TRBJ2-3
d_gene: TRBD2
CDR3nt: TGTGCCAGCAGTAATAGCGGGCTCACAGATACGCAGTATTTT
CDR3aa: CASSNSGLTDTQYF